These 3 T cell receptor beta chains were sequenced from one sample in a study of persistence of HIV-infected CD4 T cells. Cells were stimulated with overlapping HIV-1 Gag 15-mer peptides. Memory cells lacking CD40L and CD69 with high CD45RO were sorted. These TCRs' antigens remain unknown. The libraries were made with immunoSEQ version 4 in survey mode. TCRdb keeps only in-frame clones here, not all; method: immunoSEQ multiplex PCR. The data contain 50,000 to 65,000 clones, about four fifths of them seen just once; the ten biggest clones take up 1.5% to 2%. The sequencing here drew on CD4+ T cells sorted from PBMCs after approximately 20-hour stimulation, taken from a patient who received antiretroviral therapy. All receptors derive from an adult man with HIV who was CMV-seropositive.

This clone has only one observation. The rearrangement links TRBV9 to TRBJ1-1, with D maybe TRBD1 (5 bases). The CDR3 has 15 residues. Germline V lookup: CDR1 SGDLS, CDR2 YYNGEE. Trimming took 0 bases from V and 2 from J, leaving 11 bases between them. The CDR3 bases are TGTGCCAGCAGCGTAGAAGGAGGGGCCAACACTGAAGCTTTCTTT. Residues: CASSVEGGANTEAFF. Filled out from reference TRBV9 and TRBJ1-1, the complete variable domain reads DSGVTQTPKHLITATGQRVTLRCSPRSGDLSVYWYQQSLDQGLQFLIQYYNGEERAKGNILERFSAQQFPDLHSELNLSSLELGDSALYFCASSVEGGANTEAFFGQGTRLTVV.

The rearrangement joins TRBV25-1 to TRBJ1-5; D uncertain. CDR3 size: 13 residues. Trimming left V 6 bases short and J 3 bases short, with 9 bases between. The germline V gene has CDR1 MGHDK and CDR2 SYGVNS. CDR3 residues: CASRGEYNQPQHF. CDR3 DNA sequence: TGTGCCAGCAGAGGTGAGTACAATCAGCCCCAGCATTTT.

The V gene is TRBV5-1, the J gene TRBJ2-3, with D possibly being TRBD1 (6 bases). V shed 4 bases and J shed 0 bases, with 12 bases lying between them. Germline V lookup: CDR1 SGHRS, CDR2 YFSETQ. The CDR3 runs to 15 residues. The CDR3 protein is CASSLRTASTDTQYF. The CDR3 DNA follows: TGCGCCAGCAGCCTACGGACAGCTAGCACAGATACGCAGTATTTT. Together with reference TRBV5-1 and TRBJ2-3, the CDR3 gives the full variable domain: KAGVTQTPRYLIKTRGQQVTLSCSPISGHRSVSWYQQTPGQGLQFLFEYFSETQRNKGNFPGRFSGRQFSNSRSEMNVSTLELGDSALYLCASSLRTASTDTQYFGPGTRLTVL.